Following are 2 T cell receptor beta chains from one sample sequenced in a study of control samples from healthy donors and cancer patients. TCRdb's table, derived via immunoSEQ multiplex PCR, lists solely in-frame clones and lacks some. This table has 150,000 to 170,000 clones, approximately 94% appearing once. Input material: blood. The receptor set was obtained from a man in his forties in good health.

This chain connects TRBV4-3 to TRBJ2-7; 7 positions agree with TRBD1. This CDR3 is 16 amino acids long. V lost 0 bases, J lost 2 bases, and 7 bases stayed unmatched. From germline, CDR1 is LGHNA and CDR2 YSLEER. The CDR3 nucleotides are TGCGCCAGCAGCCAAGAAACAGGGGAAGGGGCCTACGAGCAGTACTTC. It codes for CASSQETGEGAYEQYF.

The chain joins TRBV19 to TRBJ1-4; the D is unclear. Per the germline V gene, CDR1 is LNHDA and CDR2 is SQIVND (reference sequence). Trimming removed 4 bases at V and 4 bases at J, with 10 bases between. The CDR3 contains 14 residues. For the CDR3, the DNA is TGTGCCAGTAGTAGGGCCTGGAGTAATGAAAAACTGTTTTTT. Amino acids: CASSRAWSNEKLFF. Using reference TRBV19 and TRBJ1-4 for the parts outside the CDR3, the full variable domain is DGGITQSPKYLFRKEGQNVTLSCEQNLNHDAMYWYRQDPGQGLRLIYYSQIVNDFQKGDIAEGYSVSREKKESFPLTVTSAQKNPTAFYLCASSRAWSNEKLFFGSGTQLSVL.